Following are 20 T cell receptor beta chains from one sample sequenced in a study of memory CD4+ T cells and cytomegalovirus serostatus. Clones were read by immunoSEQ multiplex PCR, and TCRdb kept only the in-frame ones, dropping some. The sample has 45,000 to 65,000 clones, 80% seen once; the top ten hold about 1.4%. Single viable CD3+CD4+CD8-CD45RO+ cells were sorted as the memory CD4+ T cells. Sequencing used memory CD4+ T cells from blood. Every receptor here comes from an adult in good health and CMV-seropositive.

This sequence joins TRBV18 and TRBJ2-1, with TRBD2 matching over 9 bases. Germline CDR1 and CDR2: KGHSH and LQKENI. The CDR3 consists of 19 residues. The V gene end was trimmed by 0 bases and the J gene end by 1 base; junction bases not matched to a gene: 10. CDR3 in amino acids: CASSPPYVFAGGSYNEQFF. DNA of the CDR3: TGTGCCAGCTCACCACCGTATGTTTTCGCGGGAGGGTCCTACAATGAGCAGTTCTTC.

The rearrangement links TRBV6-6 to TRBJ1-5, with a possible D match to TRBD1 (6 bases). CDR1 MNHNY and CDR2 SVGAGI come from the germline V gene (reference sequence). The CDR3 totals 15 residues. Trimming removed 7 bases at V and 3 bases at J, with 16 bases between. The DNA for the CDR3 is TGTGCCAGCACCCGAATCAACAGGGACAATCAGCCCCAGCATTTT. As protein: CASTRINRDNQPQHF.

The rearrangement links TRBV5-6 to TRBJ1-2; D unresolved. V lost 0 bases and J lost 4, with 7 bases in between. Germline V lookup: CDR1 SGHDT, CDR2 YYEEEE. This CDR3 spans 13 amino acids. The CDR3 DNA reads as TGTGCCAGCAGCTTGGGGGCAGGCTATGGCTACACCTTC. It yields the protein CASSLGAGYGYTF.

The rearrangement uses TRBV28 and TRBJ2-7, with 13 bases fitting TRBD2. The CDR3 has 14 residues. The trim removed 4 bases at V and 6 bases at J, leaving 3 bases unmatched. Germline-derived CDR1 and CDR2 are MDHEN and SYDVKM. The CDR3 sequence is CASSSGLAGVEQYF. As DNA, the CDR3 is TGTGCCAGCAGTTCCGGACTAGCGGGAGTCGAGCAGTACTTC.

The chain has TRBV28 and TRBJ2-5, with no clear D. V was cut by 5 bases and J by 7 bases, with 14 bases left in between. The CDR3 loop spans 13 amino acids. CDR1 and CDR2 from the germline V gene are MDHEN and SYDVKM. The CDR3, as DNA: TGTGCCAGCAGTCGTGTCCCGCAGACGACCCAGTACTTC. It translates to CASSRVPQTTQYF.

V gene TRBV5-8 combines with J gene TRBJ2-5; no firm D call. The CDR3 totals 14 residues. Germline-derived CDR1 and CDR2 are SGHTS and YDEGEE. V was shortened by 4 bases and J by 0 bases, with 10 bases between the two germline ends. CDR3 in DNA: TGTGCCAGCAGCCGGCGGACGTACCAAGAGACCCAGTACTTC. Translating gives CASSRRTYQETQYF.

The genes are TRBV2 and TRBJ2-7, with TRBD2 as a possible D gene (5 bases). The CDR3 is made up of 13 amino acids. Germline V gene data show CDR1 as SNHLY and CDR2 as FYNNEI. Trimming shortened V by 7 bases and J by 2 bases, and 12 bases separated the two germline ends. The CDR3 loop reads CASTRTQTYEQYF. In DNA form, the CDR3 reads TGTGCCAGCACCCGGACTCAAACCTACGAGCAGTACTTC.

V gene TRBV5-1 combines with J gene TRBJ2-7; no reliable D call. The V end lost 4 bases, the J end lost 3 bases, and 11 bases lay between the germline ends. The CDR3 loop spans 13 amino acids. Germline V gives CDR1 SGHRS, CDR2 YFSETQ. Here the CDR3 DNA reads TGCGCCAGCAGCCGCGGAGCCGACTACGAGCAGTACTTC. This codes for CASSRGADYEQYF.

This clone has a single count. The V call is TRBV27, the J call TRBJ2-2; 14 bases agree with TRBD2. This CDR3 is 18 amino acids long. The V segment lost 5 bases and the J segment 7 bases; nucleotides outside the gene matches: 12. Germline CDR1 and CDR2: MNHEY and SMNVEV (reference sequence). CDR3 in amino acids: CASSLFGLAGGSSGELFF. The CDR3 region has the DNA TGTGCCAGCAGTCTCTTCGGACTAGCGGGAGGTAGTAGCGGGGAGCTGTTTTTT.

The chain employs TRBV5-6 and TRBJ2-7; D not resolved. V was trimmed by 2 bases and J by 6 bases, leaving 9 bases between them. The CDR3 contains 12 residues. Per germline, CDR1 SGHDT and CDR2 YYEEEE. The CDR3 sequence: CASSFLGAEQYF. DNA for the CDR3: TGTGCCAGCAGCTTCCTAGGAGCCGAGCAGTACTTC.

The chain employs TRBV5-6 and TRBJ2-7, with D unclear. The V and J ends lost 2 bases and 3 bases respectively, with 12 bases between them. Per the germline V gene, CDR1 is SGHDT and CDR2 is YYEEEE. The CDR3 loop spans 14 amino acids. This CDR3 reads CASSFRARLYEQYF. Here the CDR3 DNA reads TGTGCCAGCAGCTTCCGGGCCAGGCTCTACGAGCAGTACTTC.

This clone was observed once. The V and J genes are TRBV5-6 and TRBJ2-5, with D unresolved. The CDR3 consists of 14 residues. V was pared by 1 base and J by 5 bases, with 12 bases between. Germline loops: CDR1 SGHDT, CDR2 YYEEEE. The CDR3 nucleotides are TGTGCCAGCAGCTTGACTGGGCCCGGGGAGACCCAGTACTTC. Translated, it gives CASSLTGPGETQYF.

The J gene is TRBJ2-3, the V gene TRBV20-1; no clear D. The CDR3 runs to 11 residues. Germline loops: CDR1 DFQATT, CDR2 SNEGSKA (reference sequence). The germline V and J ends were trimmed by 6 bases and 6 bases, with 10 bases remaining between them. The CDR3 is CSADDRDTQYF. The DNA of the CDR3 is TGCAGTGCAGATGACCGGGATACGCAGTATTTT.

This sequence joins TRBV9 and TRBJ2-2; the D is unclear. CDR3 size: 14 residues. V was shortened by 3 bases and J by 7 bases, with 13 bases between the two germline ends. Germline CDR1 reads SGDLS; CDR2 reads YYNGEE. The CDR3 DNA reads TGTGCCAGCAGCGAACTATCAACGGACGGGGAGCTGTTTTTT. It specifies CASSELSTDGELFF.

The rearrangement uses TRBV29-1 and TRBJ2-5; D uncertain. V lost 5 bases and J 2 bases, leaving 12 bases between the germline ends. CDR1 SQVTM and CDR2 ANQGSEA come from the germline V gene. CDR3 length equals 13 residues. The CDR3 sequence: CSVSPEGQETQYF. CDR3 nucleotides: TGCAGCGTTTCCCCGGAAGGGCAAGAGACCCAGTACTTC.

The J gene is TRBJ1-2, the V gene TRBV7-2; D might be TRBD1 (5 bases). The V end lost 2 bases, the J end lost 8 bases, and 12 bases lay between the germline ends. CDR1 SGHTA and CDR2 FQGNSA come from the germline V gene. This CDR3 is 13 amino acids long. In nucleotides, the CDR3 is TGTGCCAGCAGCTTAAATCAGGGACCGGGCTACACCTTC. The encoded protein is CASSLNQGPGYTF.

The rearrangement uses TRBV30 and TRBJ2-1, with TRBD2 matching 9 bases. Germline CDR1 reads GTSNPN; CDR2 reads SVGIG (reference sequence). Losses at the gene ends were 1 base for V and 9 bases for J; bases not matched to a gene: 7. The length of the CDR3 is 14 residues. The CDR3, as DNA: TGTGCCTGGAGTGGGCGGGAGGGCCTGGGTGAGCAGTTCTTC. Residues: CAWSGREGLGEQFF.

This clone was observed once. The chain couples TRBV5-1 to TRBJ1-1; D possibly corresponds to TRBD1 (6 bases). Germline CDR1 and CDR2: SGHRS and YFSETQ. The CDR3 contains 16 residues. Trimming cost V 3 bases and J 0 bases, with 15 bases left between them. CDR3: CASSSNTGTLNTEAFF. The DNA of the CDR3 is TGCGCCAGCAGCTCTAATACCGGGACACTGAACACTGAAGCTTTCTTT.

The chain combines TRBV14 with TRBJ2-5, with a weak D call TRBD1 (5 bases). Trimming cost V 3 bases and J 6 bases, with 14 bases left between them. Looked up from germline, CDR1 is SGHDN and CDR2 is FVKESK. The CDR3 runs to 14 residues. In DNA form, the CDR3 reads TGTGCCAGCAGCCATCCCGGCAGGGAAAAGACCCAGTACTTC. This codes for CASSHPGREKTQYF.

V usage is TRBV29-1 and J usage is TRBJ1-1, with a weak D call TRBD1 (5 bases). Germline loops: CDR1 SQVTM, CDR2 ANQGSEA. The ends were cut back, 4 bases at V and 9 bases at J, with 9 bases in the middle. There are 10 residues in the CDR3. The DNA of the CDR3 is TGCAGCGTTGGGGCAGGGAAAGCTTTCTTT. Translation: CSVGAGKAFF.